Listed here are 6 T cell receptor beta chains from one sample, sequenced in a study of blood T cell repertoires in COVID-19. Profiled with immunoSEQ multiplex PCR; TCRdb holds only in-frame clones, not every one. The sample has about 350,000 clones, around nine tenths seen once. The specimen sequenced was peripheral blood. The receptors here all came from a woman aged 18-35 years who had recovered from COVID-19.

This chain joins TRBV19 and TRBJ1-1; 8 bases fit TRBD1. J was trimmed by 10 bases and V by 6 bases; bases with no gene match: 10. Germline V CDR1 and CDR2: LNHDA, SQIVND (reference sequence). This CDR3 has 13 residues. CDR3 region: CASSVGTGVGAFF. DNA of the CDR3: TGTGCCAGTAGCGTGGGGACAGGAGTGGGAGCTTTCTTT.

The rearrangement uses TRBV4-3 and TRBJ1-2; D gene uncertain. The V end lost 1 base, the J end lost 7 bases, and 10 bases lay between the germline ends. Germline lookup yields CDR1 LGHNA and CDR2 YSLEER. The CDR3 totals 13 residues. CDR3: CASSQGAGFGYTF. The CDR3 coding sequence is TGCGCCAGCAGCCAAGGAGCGGGTTTTGGCTACACCTTC.

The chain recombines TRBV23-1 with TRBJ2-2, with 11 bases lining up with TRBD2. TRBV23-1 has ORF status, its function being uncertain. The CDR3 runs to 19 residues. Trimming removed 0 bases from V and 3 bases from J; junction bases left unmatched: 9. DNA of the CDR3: TGCGCCAGCAGTCAATCGTTGGTAGCGGGAGGGCCTCACACCGGGGAGCTGTTTTTT. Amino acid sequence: CASSQSLVAGGPHTGELFF.

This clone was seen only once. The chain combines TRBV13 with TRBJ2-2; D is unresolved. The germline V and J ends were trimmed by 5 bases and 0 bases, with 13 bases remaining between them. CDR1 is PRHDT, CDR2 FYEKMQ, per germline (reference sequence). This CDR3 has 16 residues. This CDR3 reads CASSRRRVTNTGELFF. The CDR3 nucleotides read TGTGCCAGCAGCCGAAGACGGGTGACGAACACCGGGGAGCTGTTTTTT.

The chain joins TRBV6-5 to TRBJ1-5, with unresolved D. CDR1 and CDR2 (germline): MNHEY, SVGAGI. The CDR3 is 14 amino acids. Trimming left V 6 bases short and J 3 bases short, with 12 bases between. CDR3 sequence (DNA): TGTGCCAGCAGACCCGCGGGAGTCAATCAGCCCCAGCATTTT. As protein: CASRPAGVNQPQHF.

CDR3 amino acids: CASSKGGAFRESYEQYV. The CDR3, as DNA: TGTGCCAGCAGCAAAGGTGGGGCCTTCAGGGAATCCTACGAGCAGTACGTC. V usage is TRBV21-1 and J usage is TRBJ2-7; the table names TRBD1, a call not compared with the DNA. TRBV21-1 is assigned pseudogene status. This CDR3 has 17 amino acids.